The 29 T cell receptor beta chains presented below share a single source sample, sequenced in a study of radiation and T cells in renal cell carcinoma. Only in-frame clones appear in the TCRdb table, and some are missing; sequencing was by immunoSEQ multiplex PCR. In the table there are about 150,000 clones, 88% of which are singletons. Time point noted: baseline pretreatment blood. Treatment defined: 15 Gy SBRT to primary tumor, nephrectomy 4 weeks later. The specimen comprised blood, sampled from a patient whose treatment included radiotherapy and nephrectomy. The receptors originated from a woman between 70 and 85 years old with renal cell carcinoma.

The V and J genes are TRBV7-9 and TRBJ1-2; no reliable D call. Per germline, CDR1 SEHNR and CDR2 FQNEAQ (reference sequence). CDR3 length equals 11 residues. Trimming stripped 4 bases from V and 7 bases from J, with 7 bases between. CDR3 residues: CASSSGGGYTF. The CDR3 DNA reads TGTGCCAGCAGCTCCGGCGGTGGCTACACCTTC.

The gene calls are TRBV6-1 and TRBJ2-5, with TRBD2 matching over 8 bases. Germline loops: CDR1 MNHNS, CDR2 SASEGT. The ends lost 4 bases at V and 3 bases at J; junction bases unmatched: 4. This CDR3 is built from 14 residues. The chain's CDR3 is CASSAPGGKETQYF. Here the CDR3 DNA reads TGTGCCAGCAGTGCCCCGGGGGGGAAAGAGACCCAGTACTTC.

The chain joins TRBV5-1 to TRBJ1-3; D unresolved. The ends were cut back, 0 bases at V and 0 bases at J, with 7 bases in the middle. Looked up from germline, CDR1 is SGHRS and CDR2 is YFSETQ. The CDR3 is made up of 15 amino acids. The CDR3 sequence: CASSLEGTSGNTIYF. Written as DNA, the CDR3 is TGCGCCAGCAGCTTGGAGGGCACCTCTGGAAACACCATATATTTT.

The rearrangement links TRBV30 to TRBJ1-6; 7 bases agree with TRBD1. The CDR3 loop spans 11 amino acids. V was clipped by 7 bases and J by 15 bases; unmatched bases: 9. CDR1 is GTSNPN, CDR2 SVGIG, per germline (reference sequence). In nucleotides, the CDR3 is TGTGCCTACCGGACAGGTACACTCCTCCACTTT. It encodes CAYRTGTLLHF.

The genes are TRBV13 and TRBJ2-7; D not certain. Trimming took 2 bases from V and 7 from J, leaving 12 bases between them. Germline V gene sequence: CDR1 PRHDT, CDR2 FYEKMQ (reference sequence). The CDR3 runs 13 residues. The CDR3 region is CASSLRTGKEQYF. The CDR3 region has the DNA TGTGCCAGCAGCTTACGCACGGGTAAGGAGCAGTACTTC.

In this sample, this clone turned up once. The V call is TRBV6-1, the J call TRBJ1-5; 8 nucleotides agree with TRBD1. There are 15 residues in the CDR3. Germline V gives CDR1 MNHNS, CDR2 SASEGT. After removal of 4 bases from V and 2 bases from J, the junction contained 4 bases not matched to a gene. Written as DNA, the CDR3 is TGTGCCAGCAGTGGAGACAGGGGTCGCAATCAGCCCCAGCATTTT. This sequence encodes CASSGDRGRNQPQHF.

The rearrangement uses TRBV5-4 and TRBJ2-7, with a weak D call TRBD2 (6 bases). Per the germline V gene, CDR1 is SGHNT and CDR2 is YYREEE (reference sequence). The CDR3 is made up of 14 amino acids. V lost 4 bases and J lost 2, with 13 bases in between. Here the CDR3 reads CASSLFGGTYEQYF. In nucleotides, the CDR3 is TGTGCCAGCAGCCTCTTTGGCGGGACCTACGAGCAGTACTTC.

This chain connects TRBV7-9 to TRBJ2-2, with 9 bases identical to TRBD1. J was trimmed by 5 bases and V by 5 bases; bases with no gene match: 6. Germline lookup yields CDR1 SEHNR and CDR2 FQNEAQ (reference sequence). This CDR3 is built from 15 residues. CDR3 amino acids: CASSPTGGKTGELFF. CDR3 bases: TGTGCCAGCAGCCCGACAGGGGGGAAGACCGGGGAGCTGTTTTTT.

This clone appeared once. The CDR3 loop reads CASSLQGGGTEAFF. DNA for the CDR3: TGTGCCAGCAGCTTGCAGGGTGGGGGCACTGAAGCTTTCTTT. This chain connects TRBV5-6 to TRBJ1-1; possible D gene TRBD1, 5 bases. The V gene's germline CDR1 is SGHDT and CDR2 YYEEEE. The CDR3 extends over 14 amino acids. V shed 1 base and J shed 4 bases, with 11 bases lying between them.

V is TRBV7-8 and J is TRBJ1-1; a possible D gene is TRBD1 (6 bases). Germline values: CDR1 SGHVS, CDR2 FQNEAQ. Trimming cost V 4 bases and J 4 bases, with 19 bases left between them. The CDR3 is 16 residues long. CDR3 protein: CASSSLTGHRSTEAFF. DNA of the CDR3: TGTGCCAGCAGCTCCTTAACGGGACACCGGAGCACTGAAGCTTTCTTT.

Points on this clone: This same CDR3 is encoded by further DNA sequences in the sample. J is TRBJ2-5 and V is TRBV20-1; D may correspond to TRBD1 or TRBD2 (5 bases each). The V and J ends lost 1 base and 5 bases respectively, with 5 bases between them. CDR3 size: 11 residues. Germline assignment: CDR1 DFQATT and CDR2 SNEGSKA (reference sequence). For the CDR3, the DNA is TGCAGTGCTAGAGGGGGGGAGACCCAGTACTTC. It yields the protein CSARGGETQYF.

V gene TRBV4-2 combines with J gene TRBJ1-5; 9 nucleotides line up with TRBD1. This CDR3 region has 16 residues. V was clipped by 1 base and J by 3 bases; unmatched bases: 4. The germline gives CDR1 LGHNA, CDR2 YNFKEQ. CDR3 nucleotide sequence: TGTGCCAGCAGCCAAGTTGGGGACAGGGACAATCAGCCCCAGCATTTT. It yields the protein CASSQVGDRDNQPQHF.

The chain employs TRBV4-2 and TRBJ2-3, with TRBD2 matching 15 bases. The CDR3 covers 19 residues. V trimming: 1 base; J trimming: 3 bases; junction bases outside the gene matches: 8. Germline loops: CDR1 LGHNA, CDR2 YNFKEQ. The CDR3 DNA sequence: TGTGCCAGCAGCCAAGTAGGGACTAGCGGGGGGCCGGGGACAGATACGCAGTATTTT. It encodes CASSQVGTSGGPGTDTQYF.

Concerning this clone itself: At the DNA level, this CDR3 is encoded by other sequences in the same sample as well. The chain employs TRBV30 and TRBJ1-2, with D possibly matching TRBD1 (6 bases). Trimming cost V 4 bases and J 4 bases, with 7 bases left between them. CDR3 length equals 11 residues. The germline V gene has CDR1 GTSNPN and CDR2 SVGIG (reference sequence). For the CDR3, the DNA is TGTGCCTGGAAAGGGGGCTATGGCTACACCTTC. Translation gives CAWKGGYGYTF.

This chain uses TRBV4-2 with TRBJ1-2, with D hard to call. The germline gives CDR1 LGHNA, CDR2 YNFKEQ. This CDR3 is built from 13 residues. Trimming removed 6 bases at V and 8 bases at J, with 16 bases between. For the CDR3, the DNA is TGTGCCAGCAGTCCCGGGCTCCTACTCGGCTACACCTTC. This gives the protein CASSPGLLLGYTF.

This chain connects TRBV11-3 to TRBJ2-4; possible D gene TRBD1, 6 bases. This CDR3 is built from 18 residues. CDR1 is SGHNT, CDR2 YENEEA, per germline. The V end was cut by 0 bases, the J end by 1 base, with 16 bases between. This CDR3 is CASSLDLTGIGAKNIQYF. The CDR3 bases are TGTGCCAGCAGCTTAGACCTCACAGGGATCGGGGCCAAAAACATTCAGTACTTC. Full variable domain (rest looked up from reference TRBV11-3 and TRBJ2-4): EAGVVQSPRYKIIEKKQPVAFWCNPISGHNTLYWYLQNLGQGPELLIRYENEEAVDDSQLPKDRFSAERLKGVDSTLKIQPAELGDSAVYLCASSLDLTGIGAKNIQYFGAGTRLSVL.

The CDR3 DNA follows: TGTGCCTCGCGGGGGGAGTATGAGACCCAGTACTTC. This gives the protein CASRGEYETQYF. The J gene is TRBJ2-5, the V gene TRBV28; TRBD2 agrees at 8 bases. This CDR3 spans 12 amino acids. The germline V gene encodes CDR1 MDHEN and CDR2 SYDVKM. Trimming took 11 bases from V and 5 from J; bases not matched to a gene: 7.

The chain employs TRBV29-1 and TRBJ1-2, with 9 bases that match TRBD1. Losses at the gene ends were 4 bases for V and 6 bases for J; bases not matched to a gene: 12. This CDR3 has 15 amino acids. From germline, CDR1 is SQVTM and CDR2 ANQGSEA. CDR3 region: CSVVGDRDEKNGYTF. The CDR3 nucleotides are TGCAGCGTTGTGGGGGACAGGGATGAAAAAAATGGCTACACCTTC.

In nucleotides, the CDR3 is TGTGCCAGCAGTTACCGGACAGACAATTCACCCCTCCACTTT. Protein product: CASSYRTDNSPLHF. V usage is TRBV6-6 and J usage is TRBJ1-6, with a possible D match to TRBD1 (6 bases). The CDR3 consists of 14 residues. The germline V gene has CDR1 MNHNY and CDR2 SVGAGI (reference sequence). V gave up 2 bases and J gave up 7 bases, with 9 bases separating them.

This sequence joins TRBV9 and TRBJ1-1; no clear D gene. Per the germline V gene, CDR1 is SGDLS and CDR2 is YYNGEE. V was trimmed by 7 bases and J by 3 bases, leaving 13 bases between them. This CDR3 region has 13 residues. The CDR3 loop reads CASSSFGYTEAFF. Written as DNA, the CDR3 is TGTGCCAGCTCCTCCTTTGGATACACTGAAGCTTTCTTT.

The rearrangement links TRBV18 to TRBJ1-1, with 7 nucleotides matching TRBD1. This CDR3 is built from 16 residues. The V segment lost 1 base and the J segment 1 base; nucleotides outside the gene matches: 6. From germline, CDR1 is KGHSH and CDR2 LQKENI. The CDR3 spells CASSPLRQGGNTEAFF. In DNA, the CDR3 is TGTGCCAGCTCACCACTCCGACAGGGTGGGAACACTGAAGCTTTCTTT.

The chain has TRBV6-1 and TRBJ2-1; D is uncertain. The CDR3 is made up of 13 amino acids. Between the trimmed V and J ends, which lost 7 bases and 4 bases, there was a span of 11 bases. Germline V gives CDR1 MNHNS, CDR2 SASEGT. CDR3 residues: CASKAGRYNEQFF. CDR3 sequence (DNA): TGTGCCAGCAAGGCAGGTCGGTACAATGAGCAGTTCTTC.

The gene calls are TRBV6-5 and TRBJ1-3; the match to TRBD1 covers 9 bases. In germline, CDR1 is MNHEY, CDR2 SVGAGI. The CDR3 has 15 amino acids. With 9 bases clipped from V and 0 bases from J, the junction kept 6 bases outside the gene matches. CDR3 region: CASWGQGFSGNTIYF. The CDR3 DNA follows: TGTGCCAGTTGGGGACAGGGCTTCTCTGGAAACACCATATATTTT.

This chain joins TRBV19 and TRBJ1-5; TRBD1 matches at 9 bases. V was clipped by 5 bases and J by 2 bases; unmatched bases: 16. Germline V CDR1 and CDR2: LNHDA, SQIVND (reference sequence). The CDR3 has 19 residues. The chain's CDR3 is CASSRNTGQGTRGNQPQHF. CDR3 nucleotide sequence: TGTGCCAGTAGTCGCAATACGGGACAGGGTACGAGAGGCAATCAGCCCCAGCATTTT.

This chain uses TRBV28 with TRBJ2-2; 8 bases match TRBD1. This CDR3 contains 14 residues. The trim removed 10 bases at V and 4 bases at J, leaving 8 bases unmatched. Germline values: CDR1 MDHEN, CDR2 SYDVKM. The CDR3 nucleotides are TGTGCCACAAAAGGACAGGGTAGCACCGGGGAGCTGTTTTTT. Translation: CATKGQGSTGELFF.

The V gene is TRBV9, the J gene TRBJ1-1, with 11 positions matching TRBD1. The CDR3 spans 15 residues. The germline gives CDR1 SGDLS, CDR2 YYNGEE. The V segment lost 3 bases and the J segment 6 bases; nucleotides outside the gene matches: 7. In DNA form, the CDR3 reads TGTGCCAGCAGCGCAGGAAGGACAGGGGGCCCTGAAGCTTTCTTT. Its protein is CASSAGRTGGPEAFF.

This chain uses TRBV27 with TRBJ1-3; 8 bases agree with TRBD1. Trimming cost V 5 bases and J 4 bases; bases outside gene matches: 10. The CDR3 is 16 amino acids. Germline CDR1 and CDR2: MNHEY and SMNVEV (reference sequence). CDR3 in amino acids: CASSPTWTGSGNTIYF. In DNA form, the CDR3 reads TGTGCCAGCAGTCCCACTTGGACAGGGTCCGGAAACACCATATATTTT.

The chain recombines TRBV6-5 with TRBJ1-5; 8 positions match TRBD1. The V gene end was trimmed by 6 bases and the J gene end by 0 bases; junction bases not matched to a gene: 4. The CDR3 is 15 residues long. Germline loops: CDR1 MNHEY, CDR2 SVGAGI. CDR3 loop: CASSRDRFSNQPQHF. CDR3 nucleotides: TGTGCCAGCAGCCGGGACAGGTTTAGCAATCAGCCCCAGCATTTT.

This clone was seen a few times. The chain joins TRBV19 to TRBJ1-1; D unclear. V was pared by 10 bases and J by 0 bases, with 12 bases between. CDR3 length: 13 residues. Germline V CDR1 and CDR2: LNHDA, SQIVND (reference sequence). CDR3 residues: CATSMAVNTEAFF. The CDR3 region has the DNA TGTGCCACTAGCATGGCAGTGAACACTGAAGCTTTCTTT.